The clone carrying this TCR beta chain has a single count. Antigen unknown. CDR1 and CDR2 from the germline V gene are MNHEY and SVGAGI. There are 13 residues in the CDR3. J lost 15 bases, V lost 0 bases, and 6 bases had no gene match. The donors comprised healthy bone marrow donors. The data belong to a study of cytomegalovirus exposure and HLA in healthy donors. General observations from the study: The likely explanation for a cluster of highly shared sequence variants was sequencing artifact. Exclusion as indistinguishable affected some V segments, including TRBV6-2 and TRBV6-3.

With 60 Vbeta and 13 Jbeta primers, the PCR was carried out. Clones were sequenced by immunoSEQ multiplex PCR, and TCRdb holds only the in-frame ones, with some missing. The sample lists 170,000 or so clones, approximately 80% seen once, with under 5% in the top ten. This receptor was obtained from a man aged 18 to 30 in good health and CMV-seronegative. Sequences were obtained from PBMCs. The chain links TRBV6-5 to TRBJ2-4; 9 nucleotides agree with TRBD2. The CDR3 DNA follows: TGTGCCAGCAGTTACTCATCTAGCGGGATGTTGTACTTC. This translates into CASSYSSSGMLYF.